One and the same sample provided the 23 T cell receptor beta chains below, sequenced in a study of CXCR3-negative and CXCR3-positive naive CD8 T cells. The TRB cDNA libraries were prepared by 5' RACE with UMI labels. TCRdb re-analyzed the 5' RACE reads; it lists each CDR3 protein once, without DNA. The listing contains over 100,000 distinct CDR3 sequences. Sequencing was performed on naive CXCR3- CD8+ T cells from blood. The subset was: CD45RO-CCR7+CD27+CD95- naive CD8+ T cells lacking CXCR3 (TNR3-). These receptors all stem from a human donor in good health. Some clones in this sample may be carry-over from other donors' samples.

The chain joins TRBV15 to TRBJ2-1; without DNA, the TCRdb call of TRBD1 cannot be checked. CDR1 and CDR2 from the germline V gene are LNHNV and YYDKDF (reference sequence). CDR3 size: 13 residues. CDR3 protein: CATSRDTGDEQFF.

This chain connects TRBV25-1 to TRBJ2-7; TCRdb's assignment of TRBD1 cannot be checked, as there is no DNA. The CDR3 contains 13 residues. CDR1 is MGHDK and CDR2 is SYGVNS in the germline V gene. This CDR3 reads CASSPPVGSEQHF.

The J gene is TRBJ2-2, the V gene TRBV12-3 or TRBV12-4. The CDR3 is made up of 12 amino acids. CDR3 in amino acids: CASARFTGELFF.

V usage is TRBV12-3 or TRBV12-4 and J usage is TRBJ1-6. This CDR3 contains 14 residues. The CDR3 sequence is CASSYRSLGSPLHF.

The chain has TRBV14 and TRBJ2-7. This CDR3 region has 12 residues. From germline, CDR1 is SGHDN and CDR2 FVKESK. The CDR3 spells CASSQEIYEQYF.

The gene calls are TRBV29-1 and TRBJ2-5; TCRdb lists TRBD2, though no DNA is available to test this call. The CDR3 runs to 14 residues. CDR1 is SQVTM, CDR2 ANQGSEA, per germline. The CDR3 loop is CSVDKGTTQETQYF.

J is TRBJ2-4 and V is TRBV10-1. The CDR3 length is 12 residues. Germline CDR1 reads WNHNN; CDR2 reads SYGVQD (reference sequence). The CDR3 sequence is CASSLKMDIQYF.

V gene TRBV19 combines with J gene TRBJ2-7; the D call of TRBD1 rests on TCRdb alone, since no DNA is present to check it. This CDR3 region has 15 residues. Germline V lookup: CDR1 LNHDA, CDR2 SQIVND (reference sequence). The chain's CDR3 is CASSEGGQGYYEQYF.

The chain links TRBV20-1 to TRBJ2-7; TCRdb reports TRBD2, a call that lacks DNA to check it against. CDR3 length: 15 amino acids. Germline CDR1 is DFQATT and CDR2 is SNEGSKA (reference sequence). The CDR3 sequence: CSARDELAGDNEQYF.

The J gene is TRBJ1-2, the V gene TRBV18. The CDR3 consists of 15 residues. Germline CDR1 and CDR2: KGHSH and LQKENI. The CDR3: CASSPPQATPYGYTF.

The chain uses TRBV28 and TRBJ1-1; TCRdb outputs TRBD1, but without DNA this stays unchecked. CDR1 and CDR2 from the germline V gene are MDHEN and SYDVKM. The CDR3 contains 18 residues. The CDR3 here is CASSYKTGASGLNTEAFF.

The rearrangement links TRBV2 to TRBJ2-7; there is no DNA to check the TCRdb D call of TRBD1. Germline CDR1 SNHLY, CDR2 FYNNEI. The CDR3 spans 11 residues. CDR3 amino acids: CAGRQTYEQYF.

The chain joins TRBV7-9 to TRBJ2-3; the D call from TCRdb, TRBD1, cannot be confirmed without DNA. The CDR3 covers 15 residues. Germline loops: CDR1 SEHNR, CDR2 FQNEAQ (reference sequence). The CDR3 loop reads CASSLRDTPTDTQYF.

The CDR3 spells CSAPQGAGGELFF. The chain employs TRBV29-1 and TRBJ2-2; TCRdb proposes TRBD1, but this gene call is untestable without DNA. CDR3 length: 13 residues. Germline V gene sequence: CDR1 SQVTM, CDR2 ANQGSEA.

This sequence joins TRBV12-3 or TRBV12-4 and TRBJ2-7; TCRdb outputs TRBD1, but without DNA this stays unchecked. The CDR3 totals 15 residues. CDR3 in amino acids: CASRPSGTFDYEQYF.

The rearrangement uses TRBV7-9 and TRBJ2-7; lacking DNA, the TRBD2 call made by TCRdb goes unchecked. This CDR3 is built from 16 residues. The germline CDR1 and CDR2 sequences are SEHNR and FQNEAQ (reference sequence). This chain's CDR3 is CASSSTTSSGTREQYF.

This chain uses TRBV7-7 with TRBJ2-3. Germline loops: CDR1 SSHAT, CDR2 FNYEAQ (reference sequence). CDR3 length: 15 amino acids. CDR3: CASSLGVASPDTQYF.

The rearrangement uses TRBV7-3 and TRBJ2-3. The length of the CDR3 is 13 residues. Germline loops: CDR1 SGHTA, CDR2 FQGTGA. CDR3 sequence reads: CASSLGLEDTQYF.

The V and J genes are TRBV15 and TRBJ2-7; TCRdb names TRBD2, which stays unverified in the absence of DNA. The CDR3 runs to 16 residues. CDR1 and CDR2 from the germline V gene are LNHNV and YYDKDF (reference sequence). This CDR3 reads CATSRDRALGAYEQYF.

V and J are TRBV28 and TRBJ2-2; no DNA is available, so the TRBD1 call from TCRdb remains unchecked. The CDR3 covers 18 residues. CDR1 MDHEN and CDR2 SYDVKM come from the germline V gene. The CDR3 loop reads CASSLWDRGTPDPGELFF.

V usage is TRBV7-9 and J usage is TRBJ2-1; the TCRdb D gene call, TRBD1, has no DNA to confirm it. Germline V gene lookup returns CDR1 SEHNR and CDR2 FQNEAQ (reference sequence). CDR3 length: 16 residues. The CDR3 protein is CASSPSGGRSYNEQFF.

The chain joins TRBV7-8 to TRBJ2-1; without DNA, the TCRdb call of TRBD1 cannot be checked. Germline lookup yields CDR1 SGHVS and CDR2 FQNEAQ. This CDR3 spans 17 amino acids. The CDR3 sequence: CASSLDRTPTSYNEQFF.

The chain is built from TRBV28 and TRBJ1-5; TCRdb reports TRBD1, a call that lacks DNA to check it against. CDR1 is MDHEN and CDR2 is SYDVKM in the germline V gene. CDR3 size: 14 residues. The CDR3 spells CASSSRQGTQPQHF.